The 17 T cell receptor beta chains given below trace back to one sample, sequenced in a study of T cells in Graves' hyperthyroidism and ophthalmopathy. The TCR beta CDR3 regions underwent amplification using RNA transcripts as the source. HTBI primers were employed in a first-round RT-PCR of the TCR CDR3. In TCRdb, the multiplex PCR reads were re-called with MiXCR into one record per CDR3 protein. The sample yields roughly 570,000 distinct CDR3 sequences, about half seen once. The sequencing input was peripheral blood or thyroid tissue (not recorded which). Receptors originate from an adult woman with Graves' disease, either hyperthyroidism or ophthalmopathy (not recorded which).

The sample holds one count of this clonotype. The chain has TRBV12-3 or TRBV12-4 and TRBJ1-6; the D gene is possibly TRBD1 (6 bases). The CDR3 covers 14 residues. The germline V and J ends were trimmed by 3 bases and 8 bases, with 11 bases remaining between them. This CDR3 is CASSLDSQHSPLHF. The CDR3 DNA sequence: TGTGCCAGCAGTTTGGACAGTCAGCATTCACCCCTCCACTTT.

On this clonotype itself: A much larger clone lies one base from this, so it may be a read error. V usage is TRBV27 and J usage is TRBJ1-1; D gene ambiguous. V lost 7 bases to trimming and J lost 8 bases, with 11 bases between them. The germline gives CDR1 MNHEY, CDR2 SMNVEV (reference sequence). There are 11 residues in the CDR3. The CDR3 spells CASTAGGEAFF. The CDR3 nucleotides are TGTGCCAGCACTGCAGGAGGGGAAGCTTTCTTT.

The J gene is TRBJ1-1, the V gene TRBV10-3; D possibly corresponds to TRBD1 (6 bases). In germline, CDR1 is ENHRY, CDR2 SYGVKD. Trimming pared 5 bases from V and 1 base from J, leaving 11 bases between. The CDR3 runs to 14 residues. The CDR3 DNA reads TGTGCCATCAGTTCCGTACAGGGGAACACTGAAGCTTTCTTT. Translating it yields CAISSVQGNTEAFF.

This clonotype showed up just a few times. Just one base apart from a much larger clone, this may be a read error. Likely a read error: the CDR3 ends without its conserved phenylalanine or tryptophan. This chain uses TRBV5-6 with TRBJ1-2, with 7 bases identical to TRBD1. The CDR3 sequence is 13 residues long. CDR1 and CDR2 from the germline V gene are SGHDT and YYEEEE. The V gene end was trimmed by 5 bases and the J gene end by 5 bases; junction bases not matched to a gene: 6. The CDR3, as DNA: TGTGCCAGCAGTTCCGGGACAGTTTATGGCTACACCCTC. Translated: CASSSGTVYGYTL.

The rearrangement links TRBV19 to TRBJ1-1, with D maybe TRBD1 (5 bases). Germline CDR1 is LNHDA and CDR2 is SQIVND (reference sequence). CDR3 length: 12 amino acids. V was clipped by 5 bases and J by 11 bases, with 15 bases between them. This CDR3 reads CASSSQTVRAFF. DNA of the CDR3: TGTGCCAGTAGTTCACAGACAGTTAGGGCTTTCTTT.

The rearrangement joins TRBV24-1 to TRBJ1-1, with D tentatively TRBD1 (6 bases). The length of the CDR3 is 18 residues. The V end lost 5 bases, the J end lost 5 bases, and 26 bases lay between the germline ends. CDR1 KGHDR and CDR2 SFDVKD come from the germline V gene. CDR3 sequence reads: CATSGEGDYQGRITEAFF. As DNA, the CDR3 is TGTGCCACCAGTGGGGAGGGGGATTACCAAGGCAGGATTACTGAAGCTTTCTTT.

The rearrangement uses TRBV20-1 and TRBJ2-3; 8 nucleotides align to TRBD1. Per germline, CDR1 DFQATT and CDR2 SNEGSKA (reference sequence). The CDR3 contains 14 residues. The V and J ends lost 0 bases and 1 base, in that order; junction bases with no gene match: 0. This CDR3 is CSARETGGTDTQYF. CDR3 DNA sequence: TGCAGTGCTAGAGAGACAGGGGGCACAGATACGCAGTATTTT.

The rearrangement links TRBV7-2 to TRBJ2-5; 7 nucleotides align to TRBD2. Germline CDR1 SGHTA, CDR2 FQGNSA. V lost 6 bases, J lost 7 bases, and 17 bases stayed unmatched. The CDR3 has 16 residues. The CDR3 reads CASRFGGNTGELTQYF. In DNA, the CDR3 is TGTGCCAGCAGATTCGGGGGGAACACCGGGGAGCTGACCCAGTACTTC.

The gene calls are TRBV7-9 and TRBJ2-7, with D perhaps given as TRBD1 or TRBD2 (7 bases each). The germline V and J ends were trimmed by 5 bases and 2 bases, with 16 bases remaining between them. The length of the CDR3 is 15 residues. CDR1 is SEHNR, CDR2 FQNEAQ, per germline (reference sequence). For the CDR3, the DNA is TGTGCCAGCAGCCCGAGGGGGGGACAGACCTACGAGCAGTACTTC. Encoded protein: CASSPRGGQTYEQYF.

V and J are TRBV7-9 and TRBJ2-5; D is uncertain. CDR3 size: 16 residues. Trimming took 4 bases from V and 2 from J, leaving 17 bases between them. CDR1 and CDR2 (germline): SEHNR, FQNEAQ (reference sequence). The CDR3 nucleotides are TGTGCCAGCAGCTCGCGGTCAGTCAGATTACAAGAGACCCAGTACTTC. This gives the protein CASSSRSVRLQETQYF.

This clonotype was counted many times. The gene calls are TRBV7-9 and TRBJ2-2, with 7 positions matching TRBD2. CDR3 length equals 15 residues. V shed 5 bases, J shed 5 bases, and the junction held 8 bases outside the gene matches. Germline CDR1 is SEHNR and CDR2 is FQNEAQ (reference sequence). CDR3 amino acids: CASSPPGGRTGELFF. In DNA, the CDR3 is TGTGCCAGCAGCCCCCCGGGGGGACGTACCGGGGAGCTGTTTTTT.

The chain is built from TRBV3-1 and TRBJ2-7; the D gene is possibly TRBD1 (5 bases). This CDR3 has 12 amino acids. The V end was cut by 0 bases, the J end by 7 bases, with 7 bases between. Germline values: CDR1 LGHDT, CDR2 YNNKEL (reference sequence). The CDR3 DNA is TGTGCCAGCAGCCAAGAATCAGGGGAGCAGTACTTC. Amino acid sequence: CASSQESGEQYF.

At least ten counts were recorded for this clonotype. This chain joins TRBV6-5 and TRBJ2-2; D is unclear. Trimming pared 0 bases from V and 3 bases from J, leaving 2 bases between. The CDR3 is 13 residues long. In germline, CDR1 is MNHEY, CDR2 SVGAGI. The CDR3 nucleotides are TGTGCCAGCAGTTACTCCTACACCGGGGAGCTGTTTTTT. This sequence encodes CASSYSYTGELFF.

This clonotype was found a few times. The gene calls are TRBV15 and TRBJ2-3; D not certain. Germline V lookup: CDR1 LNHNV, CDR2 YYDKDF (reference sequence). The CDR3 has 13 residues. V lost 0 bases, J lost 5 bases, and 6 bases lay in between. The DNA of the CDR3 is TGTGCCACCAGCAGAGATCCAGGAGATACGCAGTATTTT. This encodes CATSRDPGDTQYF. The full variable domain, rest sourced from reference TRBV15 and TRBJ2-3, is DAMVIQNPRYQVTQFGKPVTLSCSQTLNHNVMYWYQQKSSQAPKLLFHYYDKDFNNEADTPDNFQSRRPNTSFCFLDIRSPGLGDTAMYLCATSRDPGDTQYFGPGTRLTVL.

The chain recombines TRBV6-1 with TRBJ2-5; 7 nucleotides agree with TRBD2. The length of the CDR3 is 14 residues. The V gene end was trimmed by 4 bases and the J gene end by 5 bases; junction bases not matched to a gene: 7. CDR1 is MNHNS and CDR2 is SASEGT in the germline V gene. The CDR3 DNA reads TGTGCCAGCAGTGGGGTTGGCGGGGGTGAGACCCAGTACTTC. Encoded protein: CASSGVGGGETQYF.

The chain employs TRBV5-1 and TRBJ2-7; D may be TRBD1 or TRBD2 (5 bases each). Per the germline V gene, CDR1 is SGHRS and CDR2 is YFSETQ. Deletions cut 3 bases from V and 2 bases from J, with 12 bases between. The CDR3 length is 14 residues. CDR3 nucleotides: TGCGCCAGCAGCTCGAGGGACGGAGCCTACGAGCAGTACTTC. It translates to CASSSRDGAYEQYF.

The CDR3 protein is CATSLSVRDTGYEQYF. The CDR3 coding sequence is TGTGCCACCTCCCTTTCTGTCCGGGACACCGGGTACGAGCAGTACTTC. The J gene is TRBJ2-7, the V gene TRBV10-3, with D perhaps matching TRBD1 (6 bases). Germline V gene lookup returns CDR1 ENHRY and CDR2 SYGVKD. The germline V and J ends were trimmed by 10 bases and 4 bases, with 26 bases remaining between them. This CDR3 is 16 amino acids long.